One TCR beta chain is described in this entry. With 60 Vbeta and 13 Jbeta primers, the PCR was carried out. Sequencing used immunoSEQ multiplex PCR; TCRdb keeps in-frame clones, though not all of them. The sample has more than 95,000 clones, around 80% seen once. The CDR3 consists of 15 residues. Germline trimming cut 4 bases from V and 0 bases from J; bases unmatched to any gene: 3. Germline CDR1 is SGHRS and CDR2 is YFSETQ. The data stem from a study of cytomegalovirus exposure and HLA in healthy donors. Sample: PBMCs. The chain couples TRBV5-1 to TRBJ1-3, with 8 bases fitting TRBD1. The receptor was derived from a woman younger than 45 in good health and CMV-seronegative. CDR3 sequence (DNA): TGCGCCAGCAGCCAGGGACAGGCCTCTGGAAACACCATATATTTT. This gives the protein CASSQGQASGNTIYF.